The 25 T cell receptor beta chains below come from one sample, sequenced in a study of blood T cell repertoires in COVID-19. TCRdb's copy holds only in-frame clones and misses some; the assay was immunoSEQ multiplex PCR. The sample includes 200,000 to 300,000 clones, approximately 88% of them seen just once. Sequencing input: PBMCs or T cells enriched from blood (not recorded which). These receptors were obtained from a woman in her forties with acute COVID-19.

The rearrangement links TRBV5-1 to TRBJ1-2; 11 nucleotides align to TRBD1. The CDR3 length is 14 residues. Per the germline V gene, CDR1 is SGHRS and CDR2 is YFSETQ. Trimming removed 3 bases from V and 8 bases from J; junction bases left unmatched: 6. The CDR3 bases are TGCGCCAGCAGCTCAGGACAGGGGGCCGGGGGCTACACCTTC. Protein product: CASSSGQGAGGYTF.

This sequence joins TRBV5-4 and TRBJ1-2, with unresolved D. V was trimmed by 0 bases and J by 5 bases, leaving 8 bases between them. This CDR3 spans 13 amino acids. Germline V gene lookup returns CDR1 SGHNT and CDR2 YYREEE (reference sequence). CDR3 DNA: TGTGCCAGCAGCTTGGGACAAGATTATGGCTACACCTTC. It codes for CASSLGQDYGYTF.

This chain joins TRBV5-1 and TRBJ2-2; 10 nucleotides match TRBD1. The CDR3 covers 16 residues. Germline lookup yields CDR1 SGHRS and CDR2 YFSETQ. V was clipped by 7 bases and J by 4 bases; unmatched bases: 10. CDR3 in DNA: TGCGCCAGCCGTGACCGGGACAGGGGTTCCACCGGGGAGCTGTTTTTT. Translating gives CASRDRDRGSTGELFF.

The chain links TRBV5-1 to TRBJ2-1, with 11 bases identical to TRBD2. The junction had 3 bases not matched to a gene; V was cut back by 6 bases and J by 4 bases. Germline lookup yields CDR1 SGHRS and CDR2 YFSETQ. This CDR3 comprises 14 residues. CDR3: CASTTSGVYNEQFF. CDR3 DNA: TGCGCCAGCACGACTAGCGGGGTGTACAATGAGCAGTTCTTC.

The chain uses TRBV7-8 and TRBJ2-1; the D gene is possibly TRBD2 (6 bases). Germline V gene data show CDR1 as SGHVS and CDR2 as FQNEAQ. The CDR3 sequence is 15 residues long. Deletions cut 4 bases from V and 7 bases from J, with 17 bases between. The CDR3 region has the DNA TGTGCCAGCAGCTCCCAAGGGACGGGGAGGAATGAGCAGTTCTTC. Its translation is CASSSQGTGRNEQFF.

This clone has only one observation. The chain has TRBV29-1 and TRBJ2-2; no clear D gene. V was clipped by 4 bases and J by 6 bases, with 9 bases between them. The CDR3 loop spans 12 amino acids. CDR1 is SQVTM, CDR2 ANQGSEA, per germline. CDR3 amino acids: CSVGPTAGELFF. The DNA for the CDR3 is TGCAGCGTTGGGCCGACTGCCGGGGAGCTGTTTTTT.

The chain links TRBV5-1 to TRBJ2-5; the D gene is possibly TRBD2 (6 bases). The germline gives CDR1 SGHRS, CDR2 YFSETQ. The CDR3 loop spans 14 amino acids. The V end was cut by 5 bases, the J end by 0 bases, with 11 bases between. As DNA, the CDR3 is TGCGCCAGCAGGCGGGACTTGTACCAAGAGACCCAGTACTTC. Its translation: CASRRDLYQETQYF. The complete variable domain, with remaining parts taken from reference TRBV5-1 and TRBJ2-5, reads KAGVTQTPRYLIKTRGQQVTLSCSPISGHRSVSWYQQTPGQGLQFLFEYFSETQRNKGNFPGRFSGRQFSNSRSEMNVSTLELGDSALYLCASRRDLYQETQYFGPGTRLLVL.

The genes are TRBV29-1 and TRBJ2-3; D not resolved. CDR3 length: 14 residues. The germline V and J ends were trimmed by 3 bases and 6 bases, with 16 bases remaining between them. Germline values: CDR1 SQVTM, CDR2 ANQGSEA. In DNA, the CDR3 is TGCAGCGTTGAGGCGGAATTCGCTCTCGATACGCAGTATTTT. Its translation is CSVEAEFALDTQYF.

This chain links TRBV7-9 with TRBJ1-1; weak D call: TRBD1 (6 bases). V was cut by 4 bases and J by 3 bases, with 15 bases left in between. CDR3 length: 15 amino acids. The germline V gene encodes CDR1 SEHNR and CDR2 FQNEAQ (reference sequence). CDR3 sequence reads: CASSSITGLDTEAFF. In DNA, the CDR3 is TGTGCCAGCAGCTCGATTACAGGGCTCGACACTGAAGCTTTCTTT. The full variable domain, its missing parts supplied by reference TRBV7-9 and TRBJ1-1, is DTGVSQNPRHKITKRGQNVTFRCDPISEHNRLYWYRQTLGQGPEFLTYFQNEAQLEKSRLLSDRFSAERPKGSFSTLEIQRTEQGDSAMYLCASSSITGLDTEAFFGQGTRLTVV.

The genes are TRBV2 and TRBJ1-2; D gene ambiguous. The CDR3 length is 15 residues. In germline, CDR1 is SNHLY, CDR2 FYNNEI. Trimming removed 2 bases from V and 7 bases from J, with 17 bases in between. DNA of the CDR3: TGTGCCAGCAGTGAAAGAAGAACGGACTACCGTGGCTACACCTTC. It is translated as CASSERRTDYRGYTF.

The rearrangement uses TRBV4-2 and TRBJ2-5, with 10 bases aligning to TRBD2. The trim removed 1 base at V and 3 bases at J, leaving 5 bases unmatched. Per the germline V gene, CDR1 is LGHNA and CDR2 is YNFKEQ. The CDR3 has 16 residues. The CDR3 DNA reads as TGTGCCAGCAGCCAAGCTAAAACTAGCGGGGAAGAGACCCAGTACTTC. Translated: CASSQAKTSGEETQYF.

The chain couples TRBV4-1 to TRBJ2-3, with 8 bases identical to TRBD2. The length of the CDR3 is 20 residues. Germline V gives CDR1 MGHRA, CDR2 YSYEKL. Trimming cost V 1 base and J 1 base; bases outside gene matches: 16. DNA of the CDR3: TGCGCCAGCAGCCAAGGTGGGGTTAGGGGCCTAGCGGGCGGCACAGATACGCAGTATTTT. Protein product: CASSQGGVRGLAGGTDTQYF.

V is TRBV19 and J is TRBJ1-1; D is unresolved. The germline V gene has CDR1 LNHDA and CDR2 SQIVND (reference sequence). V was cut by 6 bases and J by 0 bases, with 8 bases left in between. The CDR3 runs to 13 residues. CDR3: CASRTQMNTEAFF. DNA for the CDR3: TGTGCCAGTAGAACACAAATGAACACTGAAGCTTTCTTT. Full variable domain (missing parts from reference TRBV19 and TRBJ1-1): DGGITQSPKYLFRKEGQNVTLSCEQNLNHDAMYWYRQDPGQGLRLIYYSQIVNDFQKGDIAEGYSVSREKKESFPLTVTSAQKNPTAFYLCASRTQMNTEAFFGQGTRLTVV.

The rearrangement links TRBV6-2 or TRBV6-3 to TRBJ2-7; the D is unclear. Trimming stripped 0 bases from V and 7 bases from J, with 10 bases between. The CDR3 runs to 13 residues. Germline V gene sequence: CDR1 MNHEY, CDR2 SVGEGT. The CDR3 bases are TGTGCCAGCAGTTACTCGTCAGGTCCGGAGCAGTACGTC. It codes for CASSYSSGPEQYV.

This clone was seen once. This chain joins TRBV5-5 and TRBJ2-3; a weak D match, TRBD1 (6 bases). Trimming pared 2 bases from V and 3 bases from J, leaving 7 bases between. Germline CDR1 reads SGHKS; CDR2 reads YYEKEE (reference sequence). The CDR3 totals 13 residues. The DNA for the CDR3 is TGTGCCAGCAGCTTACAGGGTACAGATACGCAGTATTTT. It encodes CASSLQGTDTQYF.

V gene TRBV6-2 or TRBV6-3 combines with J gene TRBJ1-5; D gene uncertain. This CDR3 comprises 18 residues. The V end lost 2 bases, the J end lost 2 bases, and 19 bases lay between the germline ends. Germline-derived CDR1 and CDR2 are MNHEY and SVGEGT. CDR3 DNA: TGTGCCAGCAGTTACGAGGCAGGACTCCCGCGGGGCAATCAGCCCCAGCATTTT. Translating it yields CASSYEAGLPRGNQPQHF.

The chain joins TRBV24-1 to TRBJ2-5, with D perhaps matching TRBD1 (5 bases). The CDR3 has 16 residues. The V and J ends lost 3 bases and 5 bases respectively, with 18 bases between them. CDR1 and CDR2 from the germline V gene are KGHDR and SFDVKD. CDR3 bases: TGTGCCACCAGTGATCGCAGGGATGGGGTAGGGGAGACCCAGTACTTC. Encoded protein: CATSDRRDGVGETQYF.

The rearrangement uses TRBV25-1 and TRBJ1-2; 11 nucleotides agree with TRBD1. CDR1 is MGHDK and CDR2 is SYGVNS in the germline V gene. Trimming took 5 bases from V and 4 from J; bases not matched to a gene: 6. This CDR3 spans 15 amino acids. The CDR3 loop is CASSPRTGGTYGYTF. The CDR3 coding sequence is TGTGCCAGCAGTCCTCGGACAGGGGGCACCTATGGCTACACCTTC.

V is TRBV19 and J is TRBJ2-3; TRBD1 matches 8 bases. V was clipped by 6 bases and J by 2 bases; unmatched bases: 7. The germline V gene encodes CDR1 LNHDA and CDR2 SQIVND (reference sequence). This CDR3 comprises 15 residues. The DNA for the CDR3 is TGTGCCAGTAGAACAGGACAGGGCTACACAGATACGCAGTATTTT. This sequence encodes CASRTGQGYTDTQYF.

V usage is TRBV7-9 and J usage is TRBJ1-4; D is perhaps TRBD1 (5 bases). Germline V gene sequence: CDR1 SEHNR, CDR2 FQNEAQ (reference sequence). Trimming cost V 5 bases and J 8 bases, with 15 bases left between them. CDR3 size: 14 residues. The CDR3 loop reads CASSPLPGMEKLFF. CDR3 in DNA: TGTGCCAGCAGCCCCCTTCCAGGGATGGAAAAACTGTTTTTT.

The V and J genes are TRBV27 and TRBJ1-1; D is unresolved. The CDR3 sequence is 14 residues long. Germline CDR1 MNHEY, CDR2 SMNVEV (reference sequence). V lost 3 bases and J lost 1, with 9 bases in between. This CDR3 is CASSFLERNTEAFF. The CDR3 DNA reads TGTGCCAGCAGTTTTTTAGAGAGGAACACTGAAGCTTTCTTT.

The V and J genes are TRBV5-4 and TRBJ2-5, with TRBD2 matching over 9 bases. Germline values: CDR1 SGHNT, CDR2 YYREEE (reference sequence). The CDR3 loop spans 16 amino acids. The V gene end was trimmed by 4 bases and the J gene end by 2 bases; junction bases not matched to a gene: 9. The CDR3 bases are TGTGCCAGCAGCATCCCGACTAGCGGTGTACAAGAGACCCAGTACTTC. Protein product: CASSIPTSGVQETQYF. The full variable domain, rest sourced from reference TRBV5-4 and TRBJ2-5, is ETGVTQSPTHLIKTRGQQVTLRCSSQSGHNTVSWYQQALGQGPQFIFQYYREEENGRGNFPPRFSGLQFPNYSSELNVNALELDDSALYLCASSIPTSGVQETQYFGPGTRLLVL.

The chain combines TRBV11-3 with TRBJ1-3, with 8 bases aligning to TRBD1. The CDR3 is 16 amino acids. The germline V gene encodes CDR1 SGHNT and CDR2 YENEEA. Trimming at V came to 5 bases and at J to 2 bases, leaving 8 bases not matched to a gene. This chain's CDR3 is CASSDRGRSAGNTIYF. In DNA form, the CDR3 reads TGTGCCAGCAGCGACAGGGGAAGGTCTGCTGGAAACACCATATATTTT.

V and J are TRBV7-2 and TRBJ1-5; 10 positions match TRBD1. Per germline, CDR1 SGHTA and CDR2 FQGNSA. V was clipped by 10 bases and J by 4 bases; unmatched bases: 7. CDR3 size: 14 residues. The CDR3 loop is CATRQGASNQPQHF. CDR3 bases: TGTGCCACCCGACAGGGGGCCTCTAATCAGCCCCAGCATTTT.

The chain joins TRBV5-1 to TRBJ1-1; D is perhaps TRBD1 (6 bases). Germline V gene sequence: CDR1 SGHRS, CDR2 YFSETQ. This CDR3 has 14 amino acids. V was cut by 3 bases and J by 2 bases, with 11 bases left in between. Here the CDR3 DNA reads TGCGCCAGCAGCTCGACAGGATCTAACACTGAAGCTTTCTTT. Its protein is CASSSTGSNTEAFF. Full variable domain (remainder filled in from reference TRBV5-1 and TRBJ1-1): KAGVTQTPRYLIKTRGQQVTLSCSPISGHRSVSWYQQTPGQGLQFLFEYFSETQRNKGNFPGRFSGRQFSNSRSEMNVSTLELGDSALYLCASSSTGSNTEAFFGQGTRLTVV.